A selection of T cell receptor beta chains follows, all from one sample in a study of T cells after somatic rescue of genetic block. Method: immunoSEQ multiplex PCR; TCRdb's copy keeps in-frame clones and lacks some. Here the sample spans around 67,000 clones, around 90% being singletons. The sequenced sample was peripheral blood mononuclear cells (PBMCs). These receptors all stem from a man younger than 40. CDR3s include the opening cysteine and the closing phenylalanine or tryptophan. The D gene is left open where the match is weak. Part of the rows lack a size; the others show once, few, many or a class for expanded clones.

D gene,clone size,V gene,J gene,CDR3 DNA,CDR3 protein
.,.,TRBV18,TRBJ2-3,TGTGCCAGCTCACCCCTCCGGGAAACGGATACGCAGTATTTT,CASSPLRETDTQYF
TRBD1,.,TRBV28,TRBJ2-2,TGTGCCAGCAGTTCCCTGAGGGGGCGAAAAACCGGGGAGCTGTTTTTT,CASSSLRGRKTGELFF
TRBD1,.,TRBV14,TRBJ1-2,TGTGCCAGCAGCAGCCGGGACAGGCTAAACTATGGCTACACCTTC,CASSSRDRLNYGYTF
.,.,TRBV5-1,TRBJ2-1,TGCGCCAGCAGCTCGACAGGGACTCTAATCTCCTACAATGAGCAGTTCTTC,CASSSTGTLISYNEQFF
.,few,TRBV19,TRBJ1-1,TGTGCCAGTACGGAGGGGGGGATGAACACTGAAGCTTTCTTT,CASTEGGMNTEAFF
.,.,TRBV19,TRBJ2-1,TGTGCCAGTAGTATTGGCAGTCCCAATGAGCAGTTCTTC,CASSIGSPNEQFF
.,.,TRBV5-1,TRBJ2-1,TGCGCCAGCAGCCAAAACTCGTATGAGCAGTTCTTC,CASSQNSYEQFF
.,.,TRBV7-9,TRBJ1-6,TGTGCCAGCAGCCCTGCCTTCGGGGATTCACCCCTCCACTTT,CASSPAFGDSPLHF
.,.,TRBV10-2,TRBJ2-5,TGCGCCAGCAGGGACCGGGGGAGGAGCCAAGAGACCCAGTACTTC,CASRDRGRSQETQYF
.,.,TRBV11-3,TRBJ2-7,TGTGCCAGCAGCCCCCCGTTTGGGGAGCAGTACTTC,CASSPPFGEQYF
.,.,TRBV11-3,TRBJ2-1,TGTGCCAGCAGCTTAGGGGCCCACAATGAGCAGTTCTTC,CASSLGAHNEQFF
.,.,TRBV11-2,TRBJ2-7,TGTGCCAGCAGCGACCGGGACCGATACTACGAGCAGTACTTC,CASSDRDRYYEQYF
.,once,TRBV10-3,TRBJ2-7,TGTGCCATCAGTGAGTCTGGCGGCTCCTACGAGCAGTACTTC,CAISESGGSYEQYF
TRBD2,.,TRBV18,TRBJ2-3,TGTGCCAGCTCACAGGGACTAGCGGGAGTCACAGATACGCAGTATTTT,CASSQGLAGVTDTQYF
.,.,TRBV19,TRBJ1-3,TGTGCCAGCCGGGGAGAAAGCGTGATGAGAGGAAACACCATATATTTT,CASRGESVMRGNTIYF
.,once,TRBV28,TRBJ2-4,TGTGCCAGCAGCCCCGACAGACCCCGACCTGTGTGGTACTTC,CASSPDRPRPVWYF
TRBD1,.,TRBV7-2,TRBJ1-3,TGTGCCAGCAGCCCGACAGGGGGTGTCGGAAACACCATATATTTT,CASSPTGGVGNTIYF
.,.,TRBV19,TRBJ2-2,TGTGCCAGTAGTGCAGGGCCCACCGGGGAGCTGTTTTTT,CASSAGPTGELFF
.,.,TRBV5-5,TRBJ2-3,TGTGCCAGCAGCTTGGGGGCTCCCGGGACTAGCACAGATACGCAGTATTTT,CASSLGAPGTSTDTQYF
.,.,TRBV7-2,TRBJ2-7,TGTGCCAGCAGCCTGGGACGTATTATCTACGAGCAGTACTTC,CASSLGRIIYEQYF
TRBD1,.,TRBV19,TRBJ1-5,TGTGCCAGTAGTATCGGGGGACAGAGATTACGGCAGCCCCAGCATTTT,CASSIGGQRLRQPQHF
TRBD1,once,TRBV7-2,TRBJ1-1,TGTGCCAGCAGCTCAAGGACAGGGTGGTGGGAGGGGAGGGTCGACGAAGCTTTCTTT,CASSSRTGWWEGRVDEAFF
.,once,TRBV21-1,TRBJ2-7,TGTGCCAGCAGCAAAGGGAAGGCAGGTCGGAGCTACGAGCAGTACTTC,CASSKGKAGRSYEQYF